These T cell receptor beta chains were read from a single sample in a study of blood T cell repertoires in COVID-19. The protocol was immunoSEQ multiplex PCR, while the TCRdb copy is restricted to in-frame clones and leaves out a portion. The sample holds roughly 27,000 clones, roughly nine tenths seen once. Material: peripheral blood. Every receptor here comes from a human donor with active COVID-19. The donor label of this sample is uncertain. CDR3s include the opening cysteine and the closing phenylalanine or tryptophan. Fields, in order: D gene, clone size, V gene, J gene, CDR3 protein, CDR3 DNA. A D gene is named only where the DNA matches it firmly. Only some rows state a clone size, as once, few, many or a class for expanded clones.

TRBD2	.	TRBV29-1	TRBJ2-1	CSVARSGGEQFF	TGCAGCGTCGCCCGATCGGGAGGTGAGCAGTTCTTC
TRBD1	.	TRBV25-1	TRBJ2-1	CASREGTGIRDEQFF	TGTGCCAGCAGGGAAGGGACAGGGATTCGGGATGAGCAGTTCTTC
TRBD1	.	TRBV5-6	TRBJ2-3	CASSSPLQGDRDTQYF	TGTGCCAGCAGCTCCCCCCTCCAGGGGGACAGGGATACGCAGTATTTT
.	.	TRBV7-9	TRBJ2-1	CASRREIRDNEQFF	TGTGCCAGCAGAAGAGAAATACGGGACAATGAGCAGTTCTTC
.	.	TRBV7-8	TRBJ2-7	CASSLGAEQYF	TGTGCCAGCAGCTTAGGCGCCGAGCAGTACTTC
.	.	TRBV6-5	TRBJ1-1	CASSRGIMNTEAFF	TGTGCCAGTTCGAGGGGGATCATGAACACTGAAGCTTTCTTT
TRBD1	once	TRBV7-2	TRBJ2-7	CASSLGTALYEQYF	TGTGCCAGCAGCCTCGGGACAGCCCTCTACGAGCAGTACTTC
TRBD2	.	TRBV6-6	TRBJ2-5	CASTATGGAGETQYF	TGTGCCAGCACCGCAACCGGGGGGGCGGGGGAGACCCAGTACTTC
.	.	TRBV7-6	TRBJ1-3	CASSLVKADTIYF	TGTGCCAGCAGCTTAGTCAAGGCGGACACCATATATTTT
TRBD1	.	TRBV24-1	TRBJ1-5	CATSHTGGNQPQHF	TGTGCCACCAGCCATACAGGGGGCAATCAGCCCCAGCATTTT
.	.	TRBV6-2/TRBV6-3	TRBJ2-2	CASSYSERTGSGELFF	TGTGCCAGCAGTTACTCGGAACGTACGGGGTCCGGGGAGCTGTTTTTT
TRBD1	.	TRBV6-2/TRBV6-3	TRBJ1-4	CASSSRGQVVEKLFF	TGTGCCAGCAGTTCACGGGGACAGGTAGTCGAAAAACTGTTTTTT
.	.	TRBV5-4	TRBJ2-7	CASSLAGGGSYEQYF	TGTGCCAGCAGCTTGGCTGGCGGGGGCTCGTACGAGCAGTACTTC
.	.	TRBV11-2	TRBJ2-2	CASSLERFGELFF	TGTGCCAGCAGCTTAGAACGGTTCGGGGAGCTGTTTTTT
TRBD1	.	TRBV6-5	TRBJ1-5	CASSSAGQSNQPQHF	TGTGCCAGCAGTTCGGCGGGACAGAGCAATCAGCCCCAGCATTTT
.	.	TRBV6-5	TRBJ2-1	CASRRRGLYNEQFF	TGTGCCAGCAGGAGGCGGGGCCTCTACAATGAGCAGTTCTTC
TRBD2	.	TRBV7-8	TRBJ2-7	CASSFPATSGEQYF	TGTGCCAGCAGCTTTCCGGCGACTAGCGGCGAGCAGTACTTC
TRBD2	.	TRBV9	TRBJ2-7	CASSVMQLAGGGEQYF	TGTGCCAGCAGCGTAATGCAACTAGCGGGGGGAGGGGAGCAGTACTTC
TRBD1	.	TRBV4-1	TRBJ1-1	CASSQDLRQGSRNTEAFF	TGCGCCAGCAGCCAAGATCTTCGACAGGGGTCCAGGAACACTGAAGCTTTCTTT
TRBD1	.	TRBV11-3	TRBJ2-2	CASSFDRDVTGELFF	TGTGCCAGCAGCTTCGACAGGGACGTAACCGGGGAGCTGTTTTTT
TRBD1	.	TRBV24-1	TRBJ2-3	CATSDSGQGVEDTQYF	TGTGCCACCAGTGATTCGGGACAGGGGGTTGAAGATACGCAGTATTTT
TRBD2	.	TRBV10-3	TRBJ2-7	CAIRHGTSGDEQYF	TGTGCCATCAGGCACGGGACTAGCGGAGACGAGCAGTACTTC
.	.	TRBV3-1/TRBV3-2	TRBJ2-7	CASSQDHRLTYEQYF	TGTGCCAGCAGCCAAGATCACAGATTAACCTACGAGCAGTACTTC
TRBD1	.	TRBV11-3	TRBJ2-3	CASSDNRRDRRDTQYF	TGTGCCAGCAGCGACAACCGCCGGGACAGACGAGATACGCAGTATTTT
TRBD2	once	TRBV7-2	TRBJ2-1	CASSLTGGKGNEQFF	TGTGCCAGCAGCTTGACGGGAGGTAAAGGCAATGAGCAGTTCTTC
.	once	TRBV9	TRBJ2-5	CASSVGEGATKETQYF	TGTGCCAGCAGCGTAGGTGAAGGAGCCACCAAAGAGACCCAGTACTTC
.	.	TRBV7-9	TRBJ1-5	CASSSHDLDGGGSPQHF	TGTGCCAGCAGCTCCCATGACCTCGACGGCGGGGGATCGCCCCAGCATTTT
TRBD1	few	TRBV10-3	TRBJ2-5	CANGQGGETQYF	TGTGCCAACGGACAGGGCGGAGAGACCCAGTACTTC
.	once	TRBV7-2	TRBJ2-7	CASSSSSYEQYF	TGTGCCAGCAGTTCTAGCTCCTACGAGCAGTACTTC
TRBD1	.	TRBV5-4	TRBJ1-2	CASSTPGQGGYHGYTF	TGTGCCAGCAGCACGCCCGGACAGGGCGGCTATCATGGCTACACCTTC
.	.	TRBV27	TRBJ2-7	CASRSLAYDEQYF	TGTGCCAGCAGGTCTCTAGCTTATGACGAGCAGTACTTC
.	.	TRBV7-2	TRBJ1-6	CASRSRRGSPLHF	TGTGCCAGCAGGTCCCGTCGGGGTTCACCCCTCCACTTT
.	.	TRBV6-6	TRBJ2-3	CASSLLESDTQYF	TGTGCCAGCAGTTTACTAGAGTCAGATACGCAGTATTTT
TRBD2	once	TRBV6-2/TRBV6-3	TRBJ2-5	CASSQTSGGKETQYF	TGTGCCAGCAGTCAGACTAGCGGGGGAAAAGAGACCCAGTACTTC
.	once	TRBV3-1/TRBV3-2	TRBJ2-6	CASSQEATSSGANVLTF	TGTGCCAGCAGCCAAGAGGCCACCTCCTCTGGGGCCAACGTCCTGACTTTC
.	.	TRBV7-9	TRBJ1-6	CASSRSTGSIHNSPLHF	TGTGCCAGCAGCCGATCAACAGGTTCAATCCATAATTCACCCCTCCACTTT
.	.	TRBV11-2	TRBJ2-7	CASSRTRGNYEQYF	TGTGCCAGCAGCCGGACTAGGGGGAACTACGAGCAGTACTTC
.	once	TRBV11-3	TRBJ2-7	CASSLGRGGNEQYF	TGTGCCAGCAGCTTAGGTAGAGGAGGGAACGAGCAGTACTTC
TRBD1	few	TRBV7-3	TRBJ1-2	CASSYGQGDGYTF	TGTGCCAGCAGCTATGGACAGGGCGATGGCTACACCTTC
.	.	TRBV21-1	TRBJ1-5	CASSNGLTSNQPQHF	TGTGCCAGCAGCAATGGGCTGACTAGCAATCAGCCCCAGCATTTT
.	.	TRBV30	TRBJ1-6	CAWKGQSNNSPLHF	TGTGCCTGGAAAGGACAGAGTAATAATTCACCCCTCCACTTT
TRBD1	.	TRBV4-1	TRBJ2-3	CASSRGGDTDTQYF	TGCGCCAGCAGCCGAGGGGGCGACACAGATACGCAGTATTTT
.	.	TRBV27	TRBJ2-7	CASRDSPVSQYF	TGTGCCAGCCGGGACTCACCGGTCTCGCAGTACTTC
TRBD1	once	TRBV5-1	TRBJ2-1	CASSWAGTGNNEQFF	TGCGCCAGCAGCTGGGCCGGGACAGGGAACAATGAGCAGTTCTTC
TRBD1	.	TRBV20-1	TRBJ2-3	CSANRGDTQYF	TGCAGTGCAAACAGGGGTGATACGCAGTATTTT
TRBD1	.	TRBV29-1	TRBJ1-1	CSVSLDRVTEAFF	TGCAGCGTTTCGTTGGACAGGGTCACTGAAGCTTTCTTT
.	.	TRBV7-9	TRBJ2-1	CASSFLVGQPYNEQFF	TGTGCCAGCAGCTTTCTGGTAGGACAGCCATACAATGAGCAGTTCTTC
.	.	TRBV9	TRBJ1-3	CASSVGQTSGNTIYF	TGTGCCAGCAGCGTTGGACAGACCTCTGGAAACACCATATATTTT
.	.	TRBV27	TRBJ2-7	CASSWAGSYEQYF	TGTGCCAGCAGTTGGGCGGGCTCCTACGAGCAGTACTTC
TRBD1	once	TRBV5-1	TRBJ2-7	CASRITGQGLGQYF	TGCGCCAGCCGGATTACCGGACAGGGGCTAGGGCAGTACTTC
TRBD1	.	TRBV5-8	TRBJ1-4	CASSLGTGPSTNEKLFF	TGTGCCAGCAGCTTAGGGACAGGACCCTCGACTAATGAAAAACTGTTTTTT
TRBD2	once	TRBV5-1	TRBJ2-1	CASSSSGGSYNEQFF	TGCGCCAGCAGCTCAAGCGGGGGCTCCTACAATGAGCAGTTCTTC
TRBD1	few	TRBV7-6	TRBJ2-2	CASSLSWVSQGRTGELFF	TGTGCCAGCAGCTTGAGTTGGGTTTCACAGGGGCGCACCGGGGAGCTGTTTTTT
TRBD2	.	TRBV2	TRBJ2-7	CASSLGLADYYEQYF	TGTGCCAGCAGTTTGGGACTAGCGGATTACTACGAGCAGTACTTC
TRBD2	.	TRBV5-1	TRBJ2-7	CASSLAGTNYEQYF	TGCGCCAGCAGCTTGGCCGGGACTAACTACGAGCAGTACTTC